The clone carrying this TCR beta chain was counted only a few times. Measured with immunoSEQ multiplex PCR; TCRdb has only the in-frame clones, and not every one. In the table there are tens of thousands of clones, around 82% of which are singletons. The sample is drawn from a study of blood T cell repertoires in COVID-19. For the study at large: The United States, Italy and Spain supplied acute and convalescent COVID-19 samples.

Sequences were obtained from peripheral blood. The source is a man in his fifties with active or convalescent COVID-19.

The CDR3 DNA is TGTGCCAGCAGCGCCACGCCGAGAGGAGGGGAGTCACCCCTCCACTTT. Protein: CASSATPRGGESPLHF. The chain employs TRBV9 and TRBJ1-6; D possibly corresponds to TRBD1 (5 bases). The V gene's germline CDR1 is SGDLS and CDR2 YYNGEE. There are 16 residues in the CDR3. V was trimmed by 3 bases and J by 10 bases, leaving 20 bases between them.